Here is one TCR beta chain with its context. This clone was found a few times. Which antigen it targets is not known. The input lacks base qualities; no much larger clone sits a single base away. These data come from a study of cytomegalovirus exposure and HLA in healthy donors (dated by TCRdb to the late 2010s). General notes on the study: An earlier analysis of some 600 of the donors reported about 260 Gb of sequence data and 117 million unique TCR beta sequences obtained from around 180 million T cells. Roughly 5 DR-DQ haplotypes were handled as single units for association and clustering, since linkage in the cohort was strong. Typing coverage varied by locus: roughly 620-640 donors for A, B, C, DRB1 and DQB1; around 560 for DQA1; about 570 for DPA1; around 450 for DPB1. Among about 410 genotyped donors of the cohort, an average of roughly 230,000 unique TCR beta nucleotide sequences was sequenced per donor, of which roughly 18% were non-productive. In addition to the first cohort of roughly 670 subjects, a separate validation cohort of over 90 different subjects was used. To predict cytomegalovirus infection status, the study combined high-throughput TCR immunosequencing, statistical association of individual TCRs with disease status, and machine learning. A later genetic analysis took genome-wide SNP genotypes for about 55% of the roughly 700 donors and used that subset as a discovery cohort. Using immunosequencing, the study profiled T cell repertoires from 550 to 750 subjects and related those repertoires to cytomegalovirus serostatus. Of the 300 to 450 genotyped donors, less than 90% were placed in the genetic ancestry cluster associated with self-reported Caucasian donors. The aim of the study was to test whether cataloging public T cell receptors could identify signatures of past pathogen exposure. A later analysis re-examined previously published TCR beta repertoires from more than 550 donors and added high-resolution HLA genotyping to investigate patterns of TCR occurrence. An early release that covered 500 to 800 HLA-typed donors contained about 300 gigabases of sequencing data and 75 million to 100 million unique TCR sequences. Every discovery cohort repertoire had been produced on one sequencing platform. Alongside the repertoire data, information on donor age, sex, ethnicity and CMV serostatus was compiled. An earlier analysis of roughly 600 of the donors used high-throughput TCR beta sequencing to judge whether each TCR beta V gene segment behaved as functional or pseudogenic. Both class I and class II loci were covered by HLA typing, at four-digit resolution. In the later analysis, no new phenotypic data were used to find candidate immune exposures; instead, reliance was placed on TCR beta sequences and their occurrence across donors.

The cohort consisted of 666 healthy bone marrow donors. At the time of sampling, every cohort member was nominally healthy, though immune exposures that went unrecorded were likely present. The donor tested CMV seropositive, placing the donor among the 310 or so seropositive members of the cohort. Each donor provided a peripheral blood sample, and peripheral blood mononuclear cells were used for TCR beta sequencing. The Qiagen DNeasy Blood Extraction Kit was used to extract genomic DNA from the blood cell samples. Between the V and J ends, shortened by 4 bases and 3 bases respectively, the junction contains 9 bases. The CDR3, from cysteine to phenylalanine, totals 13 residues. Only the CDR3 region is kept as DNA, spanning 39 bases read in frame from base 1. The germline V gene gives CDR1 as MNHEY and CDR2 as SVGAGI. Broader findings and caveats from the paper: The authors suggested that the approach could potentially be generalized to other disease states and immunological phenotypes. Most TCR sequences were seen in very few donors, while some public TCRs were found in many individuals. A further reported finding was that TCR beta sequences accurately predicted the HLA-A and HLA-B alleles for most subjects in the first cohort. In this cohort, only TCR beta chains were sequenced, and detectable features were limited by the absence of alpha or paired-chain data. Compared with the roughly 700-donor mean, donors in an Asian-associated ancestry cluster had fewer N-insertions in productive TCRs, according to a later genetic analysis. Linkage disequilibrium might explain the correlated functional status among segregating V segments, but an unknown experimental factor could not be ruled out. Broadly in line with IMGT annotations, most TCR beta V segments showed up in productive rearrangements about 87% or about 30% of the time in an earlier analysis of 587 of the donors. Compared with equally common non-associated chains, HLA-associated TCR beta chains in a later analysis were more clonally expanded and had lower generation probabilities. When HLA alleles, especially DR and DQ, strongly co-occurred, attributing TCR associations to individual alleles was difficult. For the cohort, immune exposure information was limited to CMV serostatus. In both the original and validation cohorts, the classifier was reported to diagnose cytomegalovirus status with high specificity and sensitivity. Specific HLA alleles were associated with 15,000 to 20,000 TCR beta sequences at a false discovery rate of 0.05 in a later analysis. In a later analysis, most CMV-associated TCR beta chains were found to appear HLA-restricted, with HLA associations seemingly driven largely by CMV exposure. Because HLA typing was unavailable for some donors at each locus, only the typed subset was used in association tests. Three of the identified cytomegalovirus-associated TCR beta chains were confirmed in vitro to be specific for cytomegalovirus antigens. The study listed 164 TCR beta chains as associated with cytomegalovirus. Because counts were too low, seventeen rarely observed V segments, including chromosome 9 orphons, were left out of the earlier analysis of approximately 500 of the donors. A later genetic analysis associated a missense DCLRE1C variant with V-gene and J-gene trimming of TCR beta chains, and an independent cohort replicated the association. Several of the top co-occurrence clusters appeared to be linked to parvovirus B19, influenza, CMV and Epstein-Barr virus, according to a later analysis. In a later analysis, the rate of TCR association differed among HLA loci, with DRB1 alleles having the most associated TCRs and HLA-C alleles having the fewest. Some IMGT-functional V segments, including TRBV6-2 and TRBV6-3, could not be told apart with the 87-base-pair reads, so those segments were excluded. A cluster of highly shared sequence variants was judged likely to be a technical artifact of the sequencing pipeline. Roughly uniform sequencing depth across donors was assumed in presence/absence analyses, although this assumption may not hold.

The protocol used for the library was the immunoSEQ multiplex PCR assay. A mixture of 60 forward primers for TCR Vbeta segments and 13 reverse primers for TCR Jbeta segments was used in the multiplex PCR. A multiplex PCR assay on genomic DNA amplified the CDR3 region of rearranged TCR beta genes. The Illumina HiSeq System was used to sequence the amplified TCR beta libraries as 87-base-pair reads. Per the authors' processing: A later analysis counted approximately 76 million unique TCR beta chains across the 650 to 800 repertoires, and some 11 million of these chains were shared by at least two donors. To remove PCR and sequencing errors, raw reads were error-corrected and collapsed into unique sequences using a nearest-neighbor algorithm that merged closely related sequences. To assign V, D and J gene segments, CDR3 sequences were aligned to IMGT reference sequences. For a sequence to be retained, a match of at least six nucleotides was required to both a V gene segment and a J gene segment. Rearrangements were called productive when the CDR3 lacked stop codons and stayed in frame with V and J; all others were non-productive. Following IMGT convention, CDR3 was defined as the stretch from the second conserved V-encoded cysteine up to the conserved J-encoded phenylalanine. The earlier analysis of approximately 500 of the donors excluded sequences that lacked an unambiguous match to a single V gene segment. In an earlier analysis of approximately 590 of the donors, V segments were called functional above 56.7% productive rearrangements and were called segregating when the between-donor standard deviation exceeded 5%. A statistical classification framework was developed to diagnose cytomegalovirus status using the catalog of TCR beta chain sequences. V and J gene assignment, in a later analysis, came from comparing TCR nucleotide sequences with IMGT/GENE-DB human TR gene sequences. A later analysis assigned CDR3 sequences and most-parsimonious VDJ recombination scenarios with the TCRdist pipeline. A later analysis defined each TCR beta chain by its CDR3 amino acid sequence plus V-gene family, and excluded reads lacking a unique V-gene family. A later analysis removed over 500 highly shared, low-generation-probability nucleotide sequences to deal with suspected cross-contamination and a sequencing artifact. A later analysis calculated a clonal expansion index for each public chain from normalized within-repertoire ranks of inferred template counts. In a later analysis, generation probabilities were computed using a VDJ recombination model fitted to out-of-frame rearrangements, and the results were checked against IGoR. In a later analysis, TCR-TCR, TCR-HLA and TCR-CMV co-occurrence was scored with hypergeometric tests, and a repertoire-size bias correction was applied to TCR pairs. False discovery rates were estimated in a later analysis by permuting HLA or CMV assignments 20 times. A later analysis grouped co-occurring TCRs with DBSCAN, adding TCRdist sequence similarity when clustering within HLA-allele-positive subsets. Repertoires with fewer than 30,000 or more than 120,000 public chains were left out of co-occurrence clustering, as were about 5 repertoires with anomalous nucleotide sharing. Imported from immuneACCESS, the table was reduced by TCRdb to in-frame sequences with V and J called. These copies leave out some clones; in studies compared against another copy, an unresolved V gene accounts for under half, and the cause of the remainder is not known. That table is the source of V, J and clone size, and D and trimming were worked out from the DNA. The table for this sample lists about 120,000 clones; roughly 83% of them were counted only once. The top ten hold 20% of the sample.

This sequence uses TRBV6-5 and TRBJ1-1, with no confident D gene call. The TCR originated in a man between 18 and 29 years old in good health and CMV-seropositive. Sequenced sample: PBMCs. At the DNA level, the sequence is TGTGCCAGCAGTTCCGACTCAGACACTGAAGCTTTCTTT. The translation is CASSSDSDTEAFF.